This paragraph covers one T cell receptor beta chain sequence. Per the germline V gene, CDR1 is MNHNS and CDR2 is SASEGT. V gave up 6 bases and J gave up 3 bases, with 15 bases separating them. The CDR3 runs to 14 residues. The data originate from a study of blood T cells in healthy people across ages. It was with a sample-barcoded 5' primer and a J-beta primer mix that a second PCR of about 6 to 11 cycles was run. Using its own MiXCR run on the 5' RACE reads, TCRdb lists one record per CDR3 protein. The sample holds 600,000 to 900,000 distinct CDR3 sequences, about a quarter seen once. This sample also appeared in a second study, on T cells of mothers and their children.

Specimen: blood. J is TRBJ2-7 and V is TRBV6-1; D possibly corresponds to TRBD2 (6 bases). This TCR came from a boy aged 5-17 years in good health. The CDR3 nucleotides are TGTGCCAGCAGCCGCGGGGCCCGGGGCTACGAGCAGTACTTC. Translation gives CASSRGARGYEQYF.